The rows below give T cell receptor beta chains drawn from one sample of a study of blood T cell repertoires in COVID-19. Using immunoSEQ multiplex PCR, the repertoire was profiled, and TCRdb retains in-frame clones only, with some absent. The table shows approximately 440,000 clones, with approximately 88% occurring only once. Sequenced input: peripheral blood. These receptors were collected from a woman between 45 and 65 years old with COVID-19, enrolled during active disease. Both conserved end residues are part of each CDR3. Each record gives: J gene, D gene, clone size, V gene, CDR3 protein, CDR3 DNA. A D gene is named only where the DNA matches it firmly. The listing skips clone size in some rows; elsewhere it reads once, few, many or a size class.

TRBJ2-1 TRBD1 NA TRBV15 CATSREDRGNEQFF TGTGCCACCAGCAGAGAAGACAGGGGAAATGAGCAGTTCTTC
TRBJ2-3 NA NA TRBV5-1 CASTLTGFTDTQYF TGCGCCAGCACCCTAACAGGATTCACAGATACGCAGTATTTT
TRBJ1-6 NA few TRBV27 CASSPDSLNSPLHF TGTGCCAGCAGTCCCGACAGCCTGAATTCACCCCTCCACTTT
TRBJ2-2 NA few TRBV5-6 CASSPFRVFPTGELFF TGTGCCAGCTCCCCGTTCAGGGTTTTTCCCACCGGGGAGCTGTTTTTT
TRBJ1-1 NA NA TRBV11-2 CASSAAPNTEAFF TGTGCCAGCAGCGCGGCCCCTAACACTGAAGCTTTCTTT
TRBJ1-2 NA few TRBV5-1 CASALGAGVNYGYTF TGCGCCAGCGCACTGGGGGCAGGGGTTAACTATGGCTACACCTTC
TRBJ2-3 NA NA TRBV18 CASSPGGGAADTQYF TGTGCCAGCTCACCAGGAGGGGGGGCGGCAGATACGCAGTATTTT
TRBJ2-7 TRBD1 NA TRBV27 CASSPGRTGYEQYF TGTGCCAGCAGTCCCGGACGGACAGGGTACGAGCAGTACTTC
TRBJ1-6 TRBD1 NA TRBV6-5 CASSGRGLGSPLHF TGTGCCAGCAGCGGCAGGGGGTTAGGATCACCCCTCCACTTT
TRBJ1-2 NA few TRBV4-1 CASSQDQEAYGYTF TGCGCCAGCAGCCAAGATCAGGAGGCGTATGGCTACACCTTC
TRBJ1-1 TRBD1 NA TRBV9 CASSGVSPGQPNTEAFF TGTGCCAGCAGCGGAGTCTCGCCGGGACAGCCGAACACTGAAGCTTTCTTT
TRBJ1-4 NA NA TRBV19 CAGDGGSKLFF TGTGCCGGAGACGGGGGATCGAAACTGTTTTTT
TRBJ1-1 NA NA TRBV5-1 CASSMAWNTEAFF TGCGCCAGCAGCATGGCTTGGAACACTGAAGCTTTCTTT
TRBJ2-7 TRBD2 few TRBV28 CASIAGGEGSYEQYF TGTGCCAGCATCGCTGGGGGGGAAGGGTCCTACGAGCAGTACTTC
TRBJ1-1 TRBD1 few TRBV7-9 CASSLVRTGNTEAFF TGTGCCAGCAGCTTAGTCCGGACAGGGAACACTGAAGCTTTCTTT
TRBJ2-2 TRBD1 NA TRBV27 CASSFLMLNRGKSGELFF TGTGCCAGCAGTTTCCTTATGTTGAACAGGGGTAAATCCGGGGAGCTGTTTTTT
TRBJ2-1 NA NA TRBV6-4 CASSGWADEQFF TGTGCCAGCAGTGGCTGGGCCGATGAGCAGTTCTTC
TRBJ2-5 TRBD2 NA TRBV6-5 CASSSPAGARQETQYF TGTGCCAGCAGTTCCCCAGCGGGGGCCCGCCAAGAGACCCAGTACTTC
TRBJ1-4 NA few TRBV10-1 CASSLSGNEKLFF TGCGCCAGCAGTCTATCCGGGAATGAAAAACTGTTTTTT
TRBJ1-2 NA few TRBV7-9 CASSSLVRGNYGYTF TGTGCCAGCAGCTCACTCGTTCGGGGAAACTATGGCTACACCTTC
TRBJ1-1 NA NA TRBV19 CASTMTGMGITFF TGTGCCAGTACCATGACCGGGATGGGCATTACTTTCTTT
TRBJ1-3 NA NA TRBV9 CASSPPTVKDTIYF TGTGCCAGCAGCCCCCCGACAGTTAAGGACACCATATATTTT
TRBJ2-1 TRBD2 NA TRBV3-1/TRBV3-2 CASSQVFGLAGGHNEQFF TGTGCCAGCAGCCAAGTTTTCGGTCTAGCGGGGGGACACAATGAGCAGTTCTTC
TRBJ2-7 NA NA TRBV30 CAWKGGGISYEQYF TGTGCCTGGAAAGGGGGGGGGATCTCCTACGAGCAGTACTTC
TRBJ1-5 TRBD1 NA TRBV19 CASMGQGDQPQHF TGTGCCAGTATGGGACAGGGGGATCAGCCCCAGCATTTT
TRBJ1-1 NA NA TRBV27 CASSPLQTGLAEAFF TGTGCCAGCAGTCCTCTACAGACAGGTTTGGCTGAAGCTTTCTTT
TRBJ1-2 TRBD1 once TRBV30 CAWSGQGHYGYTF TGTGCCTGGAGTGGACAGGGGCACTATGGCTACACCTTC
TRBJ1-2 NA NA TRBV6-5 CASTAGGFGGYTF TGTGCCAGCACCGCGGGGGGATTTGGAGGCTACACCTTC
TRBJ1-5 NA NA TRBV28 CASTLSNQPQHF TGTGCCAGCACCCTTAGCAATCAGCCCCAGCATTTT
TRBJ1-6 NA few TRBV5-6 CASSLSNSYNSPLHF TGTGCCAGCAGCTTAAGCAACTCCTATAATTCACCCCTCCACTTT
TRBJ2-7 NA NA TRBV7-9 CASSLSSDKAYEQYF TGTGCCAGCAGCTTATCTAGCGATAAAGCCTACGAGCAGTACTTC
TRBJ1-1 NA once TRBV18 CASSPPGGGAFTEAFF TGTGCCAGCTCACCACCCGGAGGGGGGGCGTTCACTGAAGCTTTCTTT
TRBJ1-1 TRBD1 NA TRBV11-3 CASSQQGEDTEAFF TGTGCCAGCAGTCAACAGGGGGAGGACACTGAAGCTTTCTTT
TRBJ2-2 NA NA TRBV10-1 CASSATGTGTGELFF TGCGCCAGCAGCGCTACAGGGACGGGCACCGGGGAGCTGTTTTTT
TRBJ1-2 TRBD1 once TRBV5-1 CASSLAGTVDNYGYTF TGCGCCAGCAGCTTGGCCGGGACAGTCGATAACTATGGCTACACCTTC
TRBJ1-2 TRBD1 NA TRBV19 CASFHRGANYGYTF TGTGCCAGTTTTCACAGGGGAGCAAACTATGGCTACACCTTC
TRBJ1-5 NA NA TRBV3-1/TRBV3-2 CASSQQGSYQPQHF TGTGCCAGCAGCCAACAGGGGTCCTATCAGCCCCAGCATTTT
TRBJ1-6 NA NA TRBV2 CASRIDRHSYNSPLHF TGTGCCAGCAGGATCGACAGACACTCCTATAATTCACCCCTCCACTTT
TRBJ1-5 NA NA TRBV4-1 CASSSLGGSNQPQHF TGCGCCAGCAGCTCGCTAGGTGGAAGCAATCAGCCCCAGCATTTT
TRBJ2-3 NA NA TRBV6-6 CATRGARTDTQYF TGTGCCACCCGGGGGGCACGCACAGATACGCAGTATTTT
TRBJ2-2 NA NA TRBV5-4 CASSLAATIHGELFF TGTGCCAGCAGCTTGGCAGCGACCATCCACGGGGAGCTGTTTTTT
TRBJ1-4 NA NA TRBV12-3/TRBV12-4 CASSEGSGEKLFF TGTGCCAGCAGTGAGGGTTCAGGTGAAAAACTGTTTTTT
TRBJ1-1 NA NA TRBV2 CASIAGWMAEAFF TGTGCCAGCATAGCGGGGTGGATGGCTGAAGCTTTCTTT
TRBJ1-1 NA NA TRBV28 CAGSDLNTEAFF TGTGCCGGGTCCGACTTGAACACTGAAGCTTTCTTT
TRBJ1-2 NA once TRBV5-8 CASSLGGLGYGYTF TGTGCCAGCAGCTTGGGGGGACTGGGATATGGCTACACCTTC
TRBJ2-2 NA few TRBV30 CAWSPRNTGELFF TGTGCCTGGAGCCCTAGGAACACCGGGGAGCTGTTTTTT